The sequence of this TCR beta chain was determined in a study of cytomegalovirus exposure and HLA in healthy donors. This CDR3 spans 16 amino acids. The trim removed 5 bases at V and 0 bases at J, leaving 6 bases unmatched. Germline values: CDR1 MNHEY, CDR2 SMNVEV (reference sequence). Only a few counts were recorded for this clone. Its antigen is unidentified. PCR used 60 Vbeta primers and 13 Jbeta primers. Method: immunoSEQ multiplex PCR; TCRdb's copy keeps in-frame clones and lacks some. The sample holds about 140,000 clones; roughly 76% are singletons and the top ten take 1.2%. Study-wide results and caveats: At a 0.05 false discovery rate, a later analysis found about 17,000 TCR beta sequences to be associated with HLA alleles.

The source is a female donor in good health and CMV-seronegative. What was sequenced was PBMCs. This chain connects TRBV27 to TRBJ2-5; the match to TRBD2 covers 10 bases. The CDR3 DNA reads TGTGCCAGCAGTGCCGGGACTAGCGTCCACCAAGAGACCCAGTACTTC. It codes for CASSAGTSVHQETQYF.